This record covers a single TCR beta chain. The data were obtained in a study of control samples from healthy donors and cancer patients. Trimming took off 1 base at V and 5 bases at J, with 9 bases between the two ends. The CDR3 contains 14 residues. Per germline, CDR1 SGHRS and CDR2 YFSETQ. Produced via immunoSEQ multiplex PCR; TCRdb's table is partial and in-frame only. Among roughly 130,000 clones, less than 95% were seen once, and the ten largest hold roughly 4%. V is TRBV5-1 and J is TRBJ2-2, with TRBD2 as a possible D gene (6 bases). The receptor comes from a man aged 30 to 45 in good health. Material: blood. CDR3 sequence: CASSLMAGTGELFF. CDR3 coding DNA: TGCGCCAGCAGCTTGATGGCGGGAACCGGGGAGCTGTTTTTT.